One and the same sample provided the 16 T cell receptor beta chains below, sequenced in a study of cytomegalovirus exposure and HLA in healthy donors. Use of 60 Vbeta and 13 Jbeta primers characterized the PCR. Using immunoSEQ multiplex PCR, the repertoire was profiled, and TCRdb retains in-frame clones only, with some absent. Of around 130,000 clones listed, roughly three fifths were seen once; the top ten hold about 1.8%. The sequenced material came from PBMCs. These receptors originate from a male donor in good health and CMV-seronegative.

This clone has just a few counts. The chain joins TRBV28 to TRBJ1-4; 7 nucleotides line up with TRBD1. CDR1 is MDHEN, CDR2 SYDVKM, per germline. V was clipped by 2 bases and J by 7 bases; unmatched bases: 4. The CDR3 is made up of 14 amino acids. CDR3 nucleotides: TGTGCCAGCAGTTTAAGACAGGGTGGTGAAAAACTGTTTTTT. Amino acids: CASSLRQGGEKLFF. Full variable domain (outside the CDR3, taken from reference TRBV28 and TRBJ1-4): DVKVTQSSRYLVKRTGEKVFLECVQDMDHENMFWYRQDPGLGLRLIYFSYDVKMKEKGDIPEGYSVSREKKERFSLILESASTNQTSMYLCASSLRQGGEKLFFGSGTQLSVL.

CDR3 coding DNA: TGTGCCAGCAGGCGTATGTCCTCTGAAGCTTTCTTT. Encoded protein: CASRRMSSEAFF. V usage is TRBV7-8 and J usage is TRBJ1-1, with D hard to call. Germline CDR1 and CDR2: SGHVS and FQNEAQ. The CDR3 is made up of 12 amino acids. V lost 6 bases and J lost 6, with 11 bases in between.

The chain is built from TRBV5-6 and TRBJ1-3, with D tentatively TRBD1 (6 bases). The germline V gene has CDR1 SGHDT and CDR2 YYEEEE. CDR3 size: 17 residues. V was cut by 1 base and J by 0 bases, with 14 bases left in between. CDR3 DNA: TGTGCCAGCAGCTTGCTAACAGGGACCCCCTCTGGAAACACCATATATTTT. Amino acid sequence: CASSLLTGTPSGNTIYF.

CDR3 residues: CASSYGLAGEPWLDTQYF. For the CDR3, the DNA is TGTGCCAGCAGCTACGGACTAGCGGGGGAGCCGTGGTTGGATACGCAGTATTTT. The V gene is TRBV7-9, the J gene TRBJ2-3; 13 bases agree with TRBD2. With V trimmed by 4 bases and J by 6 bases, 13 bases remained unmatched. Germline V lookup: CDR1 SEHNR, CDR2 FQNEAQ (reference sequence). The CDR3 covers 18 residues.

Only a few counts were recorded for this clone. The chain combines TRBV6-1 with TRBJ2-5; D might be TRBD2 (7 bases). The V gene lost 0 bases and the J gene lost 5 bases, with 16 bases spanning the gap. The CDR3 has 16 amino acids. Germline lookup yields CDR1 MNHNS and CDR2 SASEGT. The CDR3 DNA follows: TGTGCCAGCAGTGAAGCGCCGGGGGGCCGGATCGAGACCCAGTACTTC. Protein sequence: CASSEAPGGRIETQYF.

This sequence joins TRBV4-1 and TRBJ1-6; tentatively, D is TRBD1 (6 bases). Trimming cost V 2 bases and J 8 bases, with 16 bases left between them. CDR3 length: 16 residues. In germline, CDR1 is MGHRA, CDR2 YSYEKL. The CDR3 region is CASSQTIRDKDSPLHF. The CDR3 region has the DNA TGCGCCAGCAGCCAAACTATCCGGGACAAGGATTCACCCCTCCACTTT.

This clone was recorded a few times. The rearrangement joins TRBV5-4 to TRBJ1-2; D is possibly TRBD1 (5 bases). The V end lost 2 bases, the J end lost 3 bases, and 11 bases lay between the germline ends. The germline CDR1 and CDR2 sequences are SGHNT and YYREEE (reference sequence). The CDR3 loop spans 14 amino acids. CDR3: CASSFMTDYYGYTF. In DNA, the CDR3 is TGTGCCAGCAGCTTTATGACAGACTACTATGGCTACACCTTC.

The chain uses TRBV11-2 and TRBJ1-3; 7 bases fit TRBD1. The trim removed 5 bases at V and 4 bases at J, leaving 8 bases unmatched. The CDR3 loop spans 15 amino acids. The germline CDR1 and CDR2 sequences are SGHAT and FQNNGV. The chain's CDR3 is CASSIRQGSGNTIYF. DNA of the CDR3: TGTGCCAGCAGCATAAGACAGGGATCCGGAAACACCATATATTTT.

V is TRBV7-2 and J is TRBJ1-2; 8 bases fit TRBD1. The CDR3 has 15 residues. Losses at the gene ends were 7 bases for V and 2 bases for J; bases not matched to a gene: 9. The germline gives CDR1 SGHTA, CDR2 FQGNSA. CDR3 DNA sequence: TGTGCCAGCACCCCTGGACAGGGACTCAACTATGGCTACACCTTC. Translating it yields CASTPGQGLNYGYTF. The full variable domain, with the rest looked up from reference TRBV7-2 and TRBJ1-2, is GAGVSQSPSNKVTEKGKDVELRCDPISGHTALYWYRQSLGQGLEFLIYFQGNSAPDKSGLPSDRFSAERTGGSVSTLTIQRTQQEDSAVYLCASTPGQGLNYGYTFGSGTRLTVV.

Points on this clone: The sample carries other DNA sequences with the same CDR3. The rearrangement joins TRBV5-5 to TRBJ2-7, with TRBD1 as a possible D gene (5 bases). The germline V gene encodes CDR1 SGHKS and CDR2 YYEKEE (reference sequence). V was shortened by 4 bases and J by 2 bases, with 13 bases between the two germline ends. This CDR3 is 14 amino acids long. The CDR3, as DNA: TGTGCCAGCAGCCTGACTGGGGCCGCCTACGAGCAGTACTTC. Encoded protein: CASSLTGAAYEQYF.

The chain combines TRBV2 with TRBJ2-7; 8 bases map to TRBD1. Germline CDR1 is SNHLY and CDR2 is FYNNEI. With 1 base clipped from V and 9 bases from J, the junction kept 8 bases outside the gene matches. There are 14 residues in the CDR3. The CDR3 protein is CASSEEGTGISQYF. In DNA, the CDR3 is TGTGCCAGCAGTGAAGAGGGGACAGGCATATCGCAGTACTTC.

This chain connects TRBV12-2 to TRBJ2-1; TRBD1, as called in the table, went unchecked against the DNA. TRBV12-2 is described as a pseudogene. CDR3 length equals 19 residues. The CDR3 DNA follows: TGTGCAAGTCGCCTAATCAGCCTCTGGCCAGGTCGATTCTCCTATGAGCAGTTCTTC. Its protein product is CASRLISLWPGRFSYEQFF.

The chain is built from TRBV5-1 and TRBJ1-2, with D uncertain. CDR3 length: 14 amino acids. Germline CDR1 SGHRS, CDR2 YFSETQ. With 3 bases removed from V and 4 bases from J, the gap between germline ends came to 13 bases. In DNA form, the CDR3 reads TGCGCCAGCAGCTCCGGCTCGGGTCCCTATGGCTACACCTTC. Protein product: CASSSGSGPYGYTF.

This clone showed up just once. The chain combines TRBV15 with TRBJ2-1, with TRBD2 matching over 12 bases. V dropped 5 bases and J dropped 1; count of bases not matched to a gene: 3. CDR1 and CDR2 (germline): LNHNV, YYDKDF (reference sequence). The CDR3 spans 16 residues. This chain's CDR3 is CATSLAGGGSYNEQFF. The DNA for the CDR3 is TGTGCCACCAGCCTAGCGGGGGGGGGTTCCTACAATGAGCAGTTCTTC.

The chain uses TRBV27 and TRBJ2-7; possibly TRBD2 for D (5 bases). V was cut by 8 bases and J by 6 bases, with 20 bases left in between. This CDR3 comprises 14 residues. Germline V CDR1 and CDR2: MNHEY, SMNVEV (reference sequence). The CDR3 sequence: CASRGASGFGEQYF. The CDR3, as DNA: TGTGCCAGCCGCGGCGCGTCGGGATTTGGCGAGCAGTACTTC.

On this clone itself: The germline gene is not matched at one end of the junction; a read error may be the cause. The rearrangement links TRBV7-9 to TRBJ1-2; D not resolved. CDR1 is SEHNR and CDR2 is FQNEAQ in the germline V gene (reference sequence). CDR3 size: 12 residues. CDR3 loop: CSSSLSYGGYTF. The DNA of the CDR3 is TGTTCCAGCAGCTTAAGTTACGGTGGCTACACCTTC.